This TCR beta chain came from a study of cytomegalovirus exposure and HLA in healthy donors. Findings and limits, study-wide: In a later analysis, V- and J-gene trimming of beta chains associated with a DCLRE1C missense variant, replicated independently. Associated with cytomegalovirus, according to the listing, were approximately 160 TCR beta chains.

The length of the CDR3 is 15 residues. From germline, CDR1 is SGHRS and CDR2 YFSETQ. The ends lost 4 bases at V and 7 bases at J; junction bases unmatched: 9. Each of the donors was a healthy bone marrow donor. A word on this clone: Antigen specificity is unknown.

PCR employed 60 Vbeta and 13 Jbeta primers. Authors' methods: As a later analysis found, there were 70 million to 100 million unique TCR beta chains, of which some 10 million were shared. Repertoires were generated with immunoSEQ multiplex PCR, while TCRdb's copy carries only in-frame clones and drops some. That table furnishes V, J and clone size, whereas the DNA furnished D and trimming. The sample carries about 140,000 clones, 79% recorded once. The receptor's source is a female donor in good health and CMV-seronegative. The sequenced sample consisted of PBMCs. The rearrangement joins TRBV5-1 to TRBJ1-4; 8 nucleotides agree with TRBD1. As DNA, the CDR3 is TGCGCCAGCAGCACTCAGGGGGCTTGGGGTGAAAAACTGTTTTTT. This translates into CASSTQGAWGEKLFF.